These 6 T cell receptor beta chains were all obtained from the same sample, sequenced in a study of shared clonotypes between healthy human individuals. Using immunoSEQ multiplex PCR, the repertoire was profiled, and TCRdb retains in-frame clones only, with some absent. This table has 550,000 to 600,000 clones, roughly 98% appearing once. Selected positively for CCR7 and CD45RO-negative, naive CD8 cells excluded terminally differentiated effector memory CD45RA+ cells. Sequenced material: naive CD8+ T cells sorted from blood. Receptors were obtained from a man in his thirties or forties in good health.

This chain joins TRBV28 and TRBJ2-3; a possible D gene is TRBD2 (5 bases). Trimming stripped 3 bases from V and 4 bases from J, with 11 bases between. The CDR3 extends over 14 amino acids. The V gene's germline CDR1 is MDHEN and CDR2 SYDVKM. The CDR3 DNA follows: TGTGCCAGCAGTTTCGGACTCCCGCCAGATACGCAGTATTTT. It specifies CASSFGLPPDTQYF. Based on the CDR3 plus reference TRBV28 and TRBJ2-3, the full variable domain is DVKVTQSSRYLVKRTGEKVFLECVQDMDHENMFWYRQDPGLGLRLIYFSYDVKMKEKGDIPEGYSVSREKKERFSLILESASTNQTSMYLCASSFGLPPDTQYFGPGTRLTVL.

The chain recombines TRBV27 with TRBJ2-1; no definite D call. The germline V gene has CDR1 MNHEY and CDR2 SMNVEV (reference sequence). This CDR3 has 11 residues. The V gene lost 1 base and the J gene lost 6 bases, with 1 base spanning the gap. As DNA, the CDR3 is TGTGCCAGCAGTTTATTCAATGAGCAGTTCTTC. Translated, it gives CASSLFNEQFF.

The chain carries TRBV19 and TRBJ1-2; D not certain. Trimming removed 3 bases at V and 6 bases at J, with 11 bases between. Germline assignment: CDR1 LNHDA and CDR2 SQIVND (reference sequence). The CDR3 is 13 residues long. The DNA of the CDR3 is TGTGCCAGTAGTATGAGGGTAGCGGATGGCTACACCTTC. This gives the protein CASSMRVADGYTF.

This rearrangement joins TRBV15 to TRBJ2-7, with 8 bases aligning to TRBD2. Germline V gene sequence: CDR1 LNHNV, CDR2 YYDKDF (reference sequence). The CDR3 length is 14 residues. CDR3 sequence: CASSIGRGHYEQYF. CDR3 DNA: TGTGCGTCTAGCATCGGGAGGGGACACTACGAGCAGTACTTC.

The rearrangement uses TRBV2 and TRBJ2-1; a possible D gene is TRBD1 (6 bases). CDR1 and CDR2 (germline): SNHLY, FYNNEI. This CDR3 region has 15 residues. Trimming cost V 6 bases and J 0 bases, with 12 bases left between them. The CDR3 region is CASRATGSSYNEQFF. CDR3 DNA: TGTGCCAGCAGGGCTACAGGGAGCTCCTACAATGAGCAGTTCTTC.

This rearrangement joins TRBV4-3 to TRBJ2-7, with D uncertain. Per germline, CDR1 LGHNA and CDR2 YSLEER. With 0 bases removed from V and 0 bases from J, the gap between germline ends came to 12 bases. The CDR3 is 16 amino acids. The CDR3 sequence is CASSQERPQDSYEQYF. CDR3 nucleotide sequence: TGCGCCAGCAGCCAAGAACGGCCCCAGGACTCCTACGAGCAGTACTTC.